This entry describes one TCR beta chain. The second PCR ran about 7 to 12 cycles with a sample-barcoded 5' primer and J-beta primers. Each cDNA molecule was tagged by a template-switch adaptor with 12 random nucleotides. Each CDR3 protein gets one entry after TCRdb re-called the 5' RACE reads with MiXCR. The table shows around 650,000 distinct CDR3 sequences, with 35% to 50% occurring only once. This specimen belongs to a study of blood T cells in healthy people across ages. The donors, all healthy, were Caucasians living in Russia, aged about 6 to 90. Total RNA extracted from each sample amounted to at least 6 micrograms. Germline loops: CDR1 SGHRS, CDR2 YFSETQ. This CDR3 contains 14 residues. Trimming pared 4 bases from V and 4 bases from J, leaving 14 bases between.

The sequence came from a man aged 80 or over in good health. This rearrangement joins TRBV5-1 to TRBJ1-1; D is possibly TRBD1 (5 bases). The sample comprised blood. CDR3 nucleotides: TGCGCCAGCAGCGCGGTCTCAAGGGGCACTGAAGCTTTCTTT. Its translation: CASSAVSRGTEAFF.